This entry lists 16 T cell receptor beta chains sequenced from one sample in a study of blood T cell repertoires in COVID-19. Libraries were prepared by immunoSEQ multiplex PCR; TCRdb keeps only in-frame clonotypes and omits some of them. The data hold some 60,000 clones, with about 73% observed a single time. Sequenced input: peripheral blood. These receptors were taken from a woman aged 50 to 60 with active or convalescent COVID-19.

The rearrangement uses TRBV6-5 and TRBJ1-1, with TRBD1 as a possible D gene (5 bases). Between the trimmed V and J ends, which lost 4 bases and 5 bases, there was a span of 14 bases. CDR3 length: 14 residues. In germline, CDR1 is MNHEY, CDR2 SVGAGI. The CDR3 reads CASSLSRVGTEAFF. CDR3 coding DNA: TGTGCCAGCAGTTTATCCAGGGTTGGGACTGAAGCTTTCTTT.

The rearrangement uses TRBV10-3 and TRBJ2-1, with 9 bases that match TRBD2. The CDR3 contains 14 residues. Germline assignment: CDR1 ENHRY and CDR2 SYGVKD. The V and J ends lost 2 bases and 10 bases, in that order; junction bases with no gene match: 6. DNA of the CDR3: TGTGCCATCAGTGAGGACCGACTAGCGGTAGAGCAGTTCTTC. Translating it yields CAISEDRLAVEQFF.

The chain is built from TRBV3-1 (or the pseudogene TRBV3-2) and TRBJ2-7, with 8 bases matching TRBD2. The CDR3 is 15 amino acids. Trimming cost V 1 base and J 2 bases; bases outside gene matches: 4. The germline V gene encodes CDR1 LGHDT and CDR2 YNNKEL (reference sequence). The DNA of the CDR3 is TGTGCCAGCAGCCAAGGTAATAGCGGGGCCTACGAGCAGTACTTC. Translated: CASSQGNSGAYEQYF.

The rearrangement joins TRBV9 to TRBJ2-5; D remains unclear. Trimming took off 3 bases at V and 7 bases at J, with 10 bases between the two ends. CDR3 size: 12 residues. Per the germline V gene, CDR1 is SGDLS and CDR2 is YYNGEE. CDR3 DNA: TGTGCCAGCAGCGGTTCCGGCGGGACCCAGTACTTC. It encodes CASSGSGGTQYF.

The V gene is TRBV7-8, the J gene TRBJ1-2; 8 nucleotides line up with TRBD1. Trimming took 0 bases from V and 10 from J; bases not matched to a gene: 13. Germline V CDR1 and CDR2: SGHVS, FQNEAQ. There are 16 residues in the CDR3. CDR3 in amino acids: CASSLALSGTGAFYTF. The CDR3 DNA sequence: TGTGCCAGCAGCTTAGCGCTCTCGGGGACAGGTGCCTTCTACACCTTC.

The CDR3 region is CASRKPGTGPHQPQHF. The DNA of the CDR3 is TGTGCCAGTAGGAAACCCGGGACAGGGCCTCATCAGCCCCAGCATTTT. This sequence joins TRBV19 and TRBJ1-5, with TRBD1 identical over 9 bases. Germline CDR1 LNHDA, CDR2 SQIVND (reference sequence). The CDR3 is made up of 16 amino acids. The V gene end was trimmed by 6 bases and the J gene end by 5 bases; junction bases not matched to a gene: 11.

This chain links TRBV27 with TRBJ2-2; possible D gene TRBD1, 5 bases. The germline gives CDR1 MNHEY, CDR2 SMNVEV (reference sequence). The V gene lost 6 bases and the J gene lost 0 bases, with 14 bases spanning the gap. This CDR3 comprises 16 residues. The CDR3 spells CASSPLDNANTGELFF. For the CDR3, the DNA is TGTGCCAGCAGCCCACTGGACAACGCGAACACCGGGGAGCTGTTTTTT.

The chain couples TRBV2 to TRBJ2-3, with 8 positions matching TRBD2. CDR3 length: 15 amino acids. Germline lookup yields CDR1 SNHLY and CDR2 FYNNEI. V lost 4 bases and J lost 4; bases outside the gene matches: 7. Here the CDR3 reads CASSAGLVEADTQYF. In DNA, the CDR3 is TGTGCCAGCAGTGCGGGACTAGTTGAGGCAGATACGCAGTATTTT.

The chain employs TRBV25-1 and TRBJ2-7; TRBD1 matches 8 bases. This CDR3 is built from 15 residues. V was pared by 5 bases and J by 6 bases, with 12 bases of the junction left unmatched. Germline V CDR1 and CDR2: MGHDK, SYGVNS. CDR3 in amino acids: CASSPQDREVSEQYF. DNA of the CDR3: TGTGCCAGCAGTCCTCAGGACAGGGAAGTTTCCGAGCAGTACTTC.

This clone was counted many times. This chain's CDR3 is CASKRSRSGRDYEQYF. The CDR3 coding sequence is TGTGCCAGCAAGAGGTCTCGTAGCGGGAGGGACTACGAGCAGTACTTC. The chain recombines TRBV2 with TRBJ2-7; TRBD2 matches 11 bases. Germline V CDR1 and CDR2: SNHLY, FYNNEI. The ends lost 7 bases at V and 3 bases at J; junction bases unmatched: 11. The CDR3 length is 16 residues.

The gene calls are TRBV5-6 and TRBJ2-5; no reliable D call. This CDR3 contains 13 residues. Germline CDR1 reads SGHDT; CDR2 reads YYEEEE. The germline V and J ends were trimmed by 0 bases and 6 bases, with 9 bases remaining between them. In DNA, the CDR3 is TGTGCCAGCAGCTTGGATGTGGGCAAGACCCAGTACTTC. Its protein product is CASSLDVGKTQYF.

The rearrangement uses TRBV19 and TRBJ1-5, with D possibly being TRBD1 (5 bases). The CDR3 sequence is 15 residues long. V dropped 7 bases and J dropped 0 bases, with 13 bases sitting between them. Germline CDR1 and CDR2: LNHDA and SQIVND (reference sequence). CDR3 in amino acids: CASTLGTGSNQPQHF. CDR3 nucleotides: TGTGCCAGTACCCTGGGTACAGGTAGCAATCAGCCCCAGCATTTT.

The sample holds one count of this clone. V and J are TRBV28 and TRBJ1-5; D unclear. Germline values: CDR1 MDHEN, CDR2 SYDVKM. The CDR3 loop spans 14 amino acids. Trimming left V 5 bases short and J 0 bases short, with 8 bases between. In DNA form, the CDR3 reads TGTGCCAGCAGTCCCCGCAGTAGCAATCAGCCCCAGCATTTT. It yields the protein CASSPRSSNQPQHF.

The chain couples TRBV6-1 to TRBJ2-7; maybe TRBD1 (5 bases). The germline V gene encodes CDR1 MNHNS and CDR2 SASEGT. The CDR3 loop spans 16 amino acids. Trimming stripped 2 bases from V and 1 base from J, with 15 bases between. The CDR3 is CASSEKGWLRSYEQYF. CDR3 nucleotides: TGTGCCAGCAGTGAAAAGGGGTGGCTGCGGTCCTACGAGCAGTACTTC.

This chain links TRBV7-7 with TRBJ2-2, with 11 nucleotides matching TRBD1. The CDR3 contains 16 residues. Germline CDR1 SSHAT, CDR2 FNYEAQ (reference sequence). The V segment lost 1 base and the J segment 3 bases; nucleotides outside the gene matches: 1. The CDR3 DNA follows: TGTGCCAGCAGCTTAGGGGACAGGGGGTACACCGGGGAGCTGTTTTTT. This encodes CASSLGDRGYTGELFF.

The chain combines TRBV19 with TRBJ2-6, with TRBD1 as a possible D gene (6 bases). Germline-derived CDR1 and CDR2 are LNHDA and SQIVND (reference sequence). The CDR3 covers 19 residues. V lost 0 bases, J lost 1 base, and 16 bases lay in between. This CDR3 is CASSIDQVKRGSGANVLTF. In DNA form, the CDR3 reads TGTGCCAGTAGTATAGATCAAGTAAAGAGGGGGTCTGGGGCCAACGTCCTGACTTTC.